This is a list of T cell receptor beta chains from one sample in a study of beta chain features in type 1 diabetes. Libraries were prepared by immunoSEQ multiplex PCR; TCRdb keeps only in-frame clonotypes and omits some of them. The profile shows 150,000 to 200,000 clones, almost 65% of them singletons. Sequencing was carried out using naive CD4+ T cells from blood. These receptors all come from a man aged 25 to 40 with type 1 diabetes. The CDR3 runs from the conserved cysteine through the conserved F or W. The size of a clone is reported for some rows only, either as once, few or many, or as a class for expanded clones.

once TRBV18 11 CASSPLETQYF
. TRBV5-1 14 CASSPSGGEDTQYF
few TRBV30 12 CAWTVSNYGYTF
. TRBV25-1 16 CASSKTSGGPYNEQFF
. TRBV4-3 14 CASSQVVGADTQYF
few TRBV5-4 14 CASSLDLESNEQFF
. TRBV10-3 16 CAISESREAGRHTQYF
. TRBV28 18 CASSSTGTLLRGANVLTF
few TRBV30 14 CAWSAGTGDSPLHF
few TRBV7-9 17 CASSSQLAGPSTDTQYF
. TRBV30 13 CAWRDRFFGEQYF
. TRBV2 13 CASSRDIGDEQYF
. TRBV30 14 CAWSVEGSRYEQYF
. TRBV28 15 CASSLFSGTELEQYF
. TRBV6-5 15 CASSSPGTGEETQYF
. TRBV12-5 12 CASGLSQGEQYF
few TRBV7-9 14 CASSLGTIQETQYF
. TRBV4-3 15 CASSQDLGFTDTQYF
. TRBV9 15 CASSIPGTGYQPQHF
. TRBV6-5 15 CASSNYLTGTNEQFF
. TRBV29-1 14 CSLRQGASTDTQYF
. TRBV10-3 13 CAIMGDSYNEQFF
. TRBV10-3 13 CAISEDRGYEQYF
. TRBV29-1 13 CSARTLSSYEQYF
. TRBV7-9 15 CASSLGLRGPYGYTF
. TRBV4-3 16 CASSQEPSGGGETQYF
. TRBV7-2 14 CASSSLAVNTEAFF
. TRBV29-1 15 CSVDRARLGANVLTF
. TRBV7-9 13 CASRAWAEDEQFF